What follows is one T cell receptor beta chain and its context. Its antigen remains unidentified. Time point indicated: healthy volunteer bleed at 2 weeks. From whole blood left unfractionated, total RNA was extracted. The data stem from a study of human T cells and chemical hapten exposure. Study-level points and caveats: TCRs at a frequency above 1 in 1000 stayed unchanged with DPC sensitization.

The V gene lost 6 bases and the J gene lost 5 bases, with 16 bases spanning the gap. The CDR3 totals 14 residues. Looked up from germline, CDR1 is MDHEN and CDR2 is SYDVKM. Methods used by the authors: From roughly 23,000 to 700,000 TCRs were found per sample, with a median of about 100,000. Each CDR3 protein is one row after TCRdb ran MiXCR on the RACE reads. Here the V and J calls rest on TCRdb's processing, not on the authors' analysis. The table shows tens of thousands of distinct CDR3 sequences, with 4.4% occurring only once. The sequencing sample was made of whole blood. This chain joins TRBV28 and TRBJ2-5, with no clear D. The origin of this receptor is a human donor in good health. Some clones in this sample may be carry-over from other donors' samples. DNA for the CDR3: TGTGCCAGCAGCAGACTCCCTCGAAGGGAGACCCAGTACTTC. Amino acids: CASSRLPRRETQYF.